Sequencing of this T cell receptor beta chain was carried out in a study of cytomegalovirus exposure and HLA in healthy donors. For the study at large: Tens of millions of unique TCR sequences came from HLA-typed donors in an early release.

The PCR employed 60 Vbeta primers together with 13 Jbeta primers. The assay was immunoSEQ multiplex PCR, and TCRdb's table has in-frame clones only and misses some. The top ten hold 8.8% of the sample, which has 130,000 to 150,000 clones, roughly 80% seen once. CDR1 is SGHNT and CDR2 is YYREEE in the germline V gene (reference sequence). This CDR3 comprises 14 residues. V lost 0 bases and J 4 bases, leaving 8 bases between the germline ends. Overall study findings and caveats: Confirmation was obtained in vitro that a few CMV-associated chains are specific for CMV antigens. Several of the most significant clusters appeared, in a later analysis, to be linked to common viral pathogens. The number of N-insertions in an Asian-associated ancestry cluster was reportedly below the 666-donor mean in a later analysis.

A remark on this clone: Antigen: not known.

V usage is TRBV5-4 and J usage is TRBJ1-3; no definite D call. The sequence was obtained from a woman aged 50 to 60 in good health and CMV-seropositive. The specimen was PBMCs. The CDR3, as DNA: TGTGCCAGCAGCTTGGAGAGGAACGGAAACACCATATATTTT. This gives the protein CASSLERNGNTIYF.